This T cell receptor beta chain originates from a study of blood T cell repertoires in COVID-19. Across the whole study: Specimens from acute and convalescent COVID-19 originated in the United States, Italy and Spain.

In its sample, this clone was seen once. This CDR3 contains 17 residues. Per the germline V gene, CDR1 is MNHNY and CDR2 is SVGAGI (reference sequence). V lost 5 bases to trimming and J lost 2 bases, with 20 bases between them. This table comes from immunoSEQ multiplex PCR, and its TCRdb copy is limited to in-frame clones, with some not included. The sample has some 120,000 clones, approximately 87% seen once. Input material: peripheral blood. The V call is TRBV6-6, the J call TRBJ2-3; possible D gene TRBD1, 5 bases. This receptor was taken from a man aged 45 to 65 with acute or convalescent COVID-19. The DNA for the CDR3 is TGTGCCAGCAGTCCGATTTCCGGACCAGGGAACACAGATACGCAGTATTTT. This codes for CASSPISGPGNTDTQYF.